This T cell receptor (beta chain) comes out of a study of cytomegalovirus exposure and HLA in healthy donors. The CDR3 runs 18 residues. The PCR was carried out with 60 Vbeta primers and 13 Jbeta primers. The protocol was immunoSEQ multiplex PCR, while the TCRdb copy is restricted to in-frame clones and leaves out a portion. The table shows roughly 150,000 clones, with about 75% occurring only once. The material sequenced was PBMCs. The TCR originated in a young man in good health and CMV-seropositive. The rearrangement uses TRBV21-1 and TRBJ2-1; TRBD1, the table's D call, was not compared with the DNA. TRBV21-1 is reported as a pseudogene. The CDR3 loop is CASSKFEVSTGPYNEQFF. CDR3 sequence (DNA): TGTGCCAGCAGCAAATTTGAAGTTAGTACAGGGCCGTACAATGAGCAGTTCTTC.